This T cell receptor (beta chain) was sequenced in a study of blood T cell repertoires in COVID-19. The germline V gene has CDR1 SGHNT and CDR2 YYREEE (reference sequence). The CDR3 runs to 16 residues. Trimming took 2 bases from V and 4 from J; bases not matched to a gene: 11. Libraries were prepared by immunoSEQ multiplex PCR; TCRdb keeps only in-frame clonotypes and omits some of them. The sample carries 150,000 to 200,000 clones, around 82% recorded once. This receptor was taken from an older woman with acute COVID-19. The sequenced sample was PBMCs or T cells enriched from blood (not recorded which). V is TRBV5-4 and J is TRBJ2-5; 7 bases are a match to TRBD1. CDR3 residues: CASSLGVQGVGETQYF. In nucleotides, the CDR3 is TGTGCCAGCAGCTTAGGGGTTCAGGGGGTGGGAGAGACCCAGTACTTC.